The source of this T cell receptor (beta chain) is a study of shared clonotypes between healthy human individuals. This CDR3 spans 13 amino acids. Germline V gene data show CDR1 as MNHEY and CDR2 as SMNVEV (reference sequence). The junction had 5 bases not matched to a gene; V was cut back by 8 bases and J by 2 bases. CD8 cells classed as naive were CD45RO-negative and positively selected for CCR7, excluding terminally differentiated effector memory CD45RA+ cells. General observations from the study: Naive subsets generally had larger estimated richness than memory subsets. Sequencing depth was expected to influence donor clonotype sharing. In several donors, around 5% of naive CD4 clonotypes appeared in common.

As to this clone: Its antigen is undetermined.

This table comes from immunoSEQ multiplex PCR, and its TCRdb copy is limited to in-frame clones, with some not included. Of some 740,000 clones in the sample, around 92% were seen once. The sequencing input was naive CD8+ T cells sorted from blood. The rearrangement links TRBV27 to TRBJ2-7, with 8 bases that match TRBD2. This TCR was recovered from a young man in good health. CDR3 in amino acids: CASSWGLAYEQYF. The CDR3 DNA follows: TGTGCCAGCTCCTGGGGACTAGCCTACGAGCAGTACTTC.